One and the same sample provided the 16 T cell receptor beta chains below, sequenced in a study of blood T cell repertoires in COVID-19. Data came from immunoSEQ multiplex PCR; TCRdb stores just in-frame clones and leaves some out. The table shows 25,000 to 30,000 clones, with roughly 89% occurring only once. The sample taken for sequencing was peripheral blood. Receptors were obtained from a human donor in a cohort sampled during active COVID-19.

The gene calls are TRBV6-2 or TRBV6-3 and TRBJ1-2; no firm D call. The CDR3 length is 15 residues. V was pared by 2 bases and J by 4 bases, with 14 bases between. Germline V gene data show CDR1 as MNHEY and CDR2 as SVGEGT. The CDR3, as DNA: TGTGCCAGCAGTTACCAGTCAAGTAGCTTCTATGGCTACACCTTC. It specifies CASSYQSSSFYGYTF.

In its sample, this clone was seen once. The rearrangement uses TRBV27 and TRBJ2-1; 12 bases fit TRBD2. This CDR3 has 16 amino acids. CDR1 is MNHEY, CDR2 SMNVEV, per germline (reference sequence). V dropped 5 bases and J dropped 8; count of bases not matched to a gene: 10. The CDR3, as DNA: TGTGCCAGCAGTGGGCGACTAGCGGGAGTGGTCCATGAGCAGTTCTTC. Translation: CASSGRLAGVVHEQFF.

The chain recombines TRBV9 with TRBJ2-1; 10 nucleotides align to TRBD1. The CDR3 extends over 15 amino acids. CDR1 and CDR2 (germline): SGDLS, YYNGEE. V lost 0 bases to trimming and J lost 9 bases; unmatched junction nucleotides: 6. CDR3 region: CASSVEWGQGPEQFF. The CDR3 DNA follows: TGTGCCAGCAGCGTAGAATGGGGACAGGGGCCTGAGCAGTTCTTC.

The chain joins TRBV6-1 to TRBJ1-2; D is unresolved. The V gene lost 1 base and the J gene lost 4 bases, with 10 bases spanning the gap. CDR1 and CDR2 from the germline V gene are MNHNS and SASEGT. The CDR3 is made up of 14 amino acids. The CDR3 sequence: CASSEVGRGYGYTF. The CDR3 coding sequence is TGTGCCAGCAGTGAAGTCGGACGGGGCTATGGCTACACCTTC.

This clone was counted only a few times. The rearrangement uses TRBV9 and TRBJ1-1; 10 positions match TRBD1. The length of the CDR3 is 13 residues. The junction had 9 bases not matched to a gene; V was cut back by 4 bases and J by 12 bases. Germline CDR1 SGDLS, CDR2 YYNGEE. The CDR3 bases are TGTGCCAGCAGCAGTTACACGGGACAGGGGTCTTTCTTT. Protein product: CASSSYTGQGSFF.

V gene TRBV28 combines with J gene TRBJ2-7, with D possibly TRBD2 on 5 matching bases. Germline lookup yields CDR1 MDHEN and CDR2 SYDVKM. Trimming shortened V by 5 bases and J by 0 bases, and 14 bases separated the two germline ends. This CDR3 comprises 15 residues. The CDR3 nucleotides read TGTGCCAGCAGTCCGGGATCGGCAAGCTCCTACGAGCAGTACTTC. Protein: CASSPGSASSYEQYF.

This clone was seen only a few times. V gene TRBV28 combines with J gene TRBJ1-2; D ambiguous. The germline CDR1 and CDR2 sequences are MDHEN and SYDVKM. Trimming pared 3 bases from V and 14 bases from J, leaving 13 bases between. This CDR3 has 11 residues. The CDR3 sequence is CASSLGSRETF. The CDR3 nucleotides read TGTGCCAGCAGTTTGGGGTCGAGGGAAACCTTC.

The V and J genes are TRBV6-6 and TRBJ2-3; 9 bases are shared with TRBD2. V lost 2 bases and J lost 4; bases outside the gene matches: 4. Germline loops: CDR1 MNHNY, CDR2 SVGAGI (reference sequence). The CDR3 is made up of 15 amino acids. CDR3 residues: CASSYGIAGADTQYF. The CDR3 nucleotides are TGTGCCAGCAGTTACGGAATAGCGGGAGCAGATACGCAGTATTTT.

The rearrangement uses TRBV5-5 and TRBJ2-1, with TRBD2 matching 12 bases. Per the germline V gene, CDR1 is SGHKS and CDR2 is YYEKEE (reference sequence). This CDR3 has 18 residues. Trimming took 0 bases from V and 1 from J; bases not matched to a gene: 5. The CDR3, as DNA: TGTGCCAGCAGCTTGGCTCCTAGCGGGGGGGCGTCCTACAATGAGCAGTTCTTC. Its protein is CASSLAPSGGASYNEQFF. Full variable domain (outside the CDR3, taken from reference TRBV5-5 and TRBJ2-1): DAGVTQSPTHLIKTRGQQVTLRCSPISGHKSVSWYQQVLGQGPQFIFQYYEKEERGRGNFPDRFSARQFPNYSSELNVNALLLGDSALYLCASSLAPSGGASYNEQFFGPGTRLTVL.

Here the CDR3 DNA reads TGTGCCAGCAGTCCAGGGAGGATTTCTGGAAACACCATATATTTT. Its protein product is CASSPGRISGNTIYF. The chain links TRBV28 to TRBJ1-3, with D possibly TRBD1 on 5 matching bases. This CDR3 is 15 amino acids long. Germline values: CDR1 MDHEN, CDR2 SYDVKM. V lost 5 bases and J lost 1, with 12 bases in between.

This clone was counted a few times. The rearrangement joins TRBV18 to TRBJ1-2; 7 bases align to TRBD1. The CDR3 totals 15 residues. The V segment lost 3 bases and the J segment 1 base; nucleotides outside the gene matches: 5. CDR1 is KGHSH, CDR2 LQKENI, per germline. The CDR3: CASSPSDRVNYGYTF. DNA for the CDR3: TGTGCCAGCTCACCGAGCGACAGGGTTAACTATGGCTACACCTTC.

This chain joins TRBV24-1 and TRBJ2-1; TRBD1 is a possible D gene (6 bases). This CDR3 contains 16 residues. CDR1 KGHDR and CDR2 SFDVKD come from the germline V gene. The V end lost 1 base, the J end lost 5 bases, and 14 bases lay between the germline ends. The CDR3 nucleotides are TGTGCCACCAGTGATTTTTCAGGGGCGCTGGACAATGAGCAGTTCTTC. This sequence encodes CATSDFSGALDNEQFF.

This chain connects TRBV5-1 to TRBJ2-7, with 12 bases lining up with TRBD2. CDR1 and CDR2 from the germline V gene are SGHRS and YFSETQ. Trimming took 4 bases from V and 4 from J; bases not matched to a gene: 3. The CDR3 contains 14 residues. The CDR3 region has the DNA TGCGCCAGCAGCCGGACTAGCGGGAATTACGAGCAGTACTTC. It yields the protein CASSRTSGNYEQYF.

V usage is TRBV2 and J usage is TRBJ1-6; D ambiguous. V was pared by 2 bases and J by 3 bases, with 14 bases between. The CDR3 is 17 amino acids. Germline CDR1 and CDR2: SNHLY and FYNNEI. CDR3 protein: CASSEWEGQRYNSPLHF. CDR3 in DNA: TGTGCCAGCAGTGAATGGGAGGGTCAACGCTATAATTCACCCCTCCACTTT.

This rearrangement joins TRBV14 to TRBJ2-1; 11 bases map to TRBD2. Looked up from germline, CDR1 is SGHDN and CDR2 is FVKESK. The J segment lost 2 bases and the V segment lost 6 bases, leaving 6 bases of the junction unmatched. CDR3 length equals 16 residues. Here the CDR3 DNA reads TGTGCCAGCAGTTACTATAGCGGGAGGGCCTACAATGAGCAGTTCTTC. Its protein product is CASSYYSGRAYNEQFF.

The gene calls are TRBV10-3 and TRBJ1-4; the D gene is possibly TRBD1 (5 bases). Trimming cost V 5 bases and J 2 bases, with 12 bases left between them. Germline V gives CDR1 ENHRY, CDR2 SYGVKD. The CDR3 runs 15 residues. The CDR3 protein is CAISKGVGTNEKLFF. CDR3 bases: TGTGCCATCAGTAAAGGGGTAGGGACTAATGAAAAACTGTTTTTT.